This TCR beta chain was observed in a study of T cell responses to AZD1222 COVID-19 vaccine. Profiled with immunoSEQ multiplex PCR; TCRdb holds only in-frame clones, not every one. The sample lists 130,000 to 150,000 clones, around nine tenths seen once, with 1.7% in the top ten. The CDR3 covers 15 residues. Trimming cost V 0 bases and J 7 bases, with 16 bases left between them. This receptor was identified in an adult in good health. Sequencing used peripheral blood, obtained on day 0 of AZD1222 vaccination. The rearrangement links TRBV23-1 to TRBJ2-7, with D possibly being TRBD2 (5 bases). TRBV23-1 is filed as an ORF, its function uncertain. CDR3 region: CASSQSGASIKEQYF. The CDR3 region has the DNA TGCGCCAGCAGTCAATCGGGAGCCTCTATCAAAGAGCAGTACTTC.